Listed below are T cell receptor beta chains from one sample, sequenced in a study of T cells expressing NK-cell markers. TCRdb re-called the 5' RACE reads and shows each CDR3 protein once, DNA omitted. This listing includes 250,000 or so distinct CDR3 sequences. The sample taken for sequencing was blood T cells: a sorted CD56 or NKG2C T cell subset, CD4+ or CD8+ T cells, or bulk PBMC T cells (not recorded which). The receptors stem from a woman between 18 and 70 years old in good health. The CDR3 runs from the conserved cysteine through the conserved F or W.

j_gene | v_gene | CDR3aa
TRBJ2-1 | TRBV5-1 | CASSFRDRDHNEQFF
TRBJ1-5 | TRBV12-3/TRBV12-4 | CASSLGGLNQPQHF
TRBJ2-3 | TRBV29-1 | CSTRDGYTDTQYF
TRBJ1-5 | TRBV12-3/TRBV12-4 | CASSPGQVKRDGQPQHF
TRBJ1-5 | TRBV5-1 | CASSLSGGNQPQHF
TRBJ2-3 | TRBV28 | CASSSPLAGQHTDTQYF
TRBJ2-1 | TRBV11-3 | CASSPSPRKGAYNEQFF
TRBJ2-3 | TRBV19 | CASSGAPGLGSDTQYF
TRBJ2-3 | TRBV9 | CSSGAGGADTQYF
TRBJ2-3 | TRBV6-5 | CASSYSLTGAAYTDTQYF
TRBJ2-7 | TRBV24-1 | CATSDPPRTGTSEQYF
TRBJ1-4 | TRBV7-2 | CASGRTNEKLFF
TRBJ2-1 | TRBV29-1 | CSVVGSGSTYEQFF
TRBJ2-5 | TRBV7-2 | CASSFSIMTGGETQYF
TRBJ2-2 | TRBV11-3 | CASSGRLAGGTGELFF
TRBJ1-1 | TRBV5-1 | CATQNEPGTGTEAFF
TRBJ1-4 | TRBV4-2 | CASSQLLDRVTNEKLFF
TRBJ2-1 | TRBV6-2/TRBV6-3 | CASTHTLAGDAGSYNEQFF
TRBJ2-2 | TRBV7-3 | CASSSGSLAGELFF
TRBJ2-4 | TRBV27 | CASRPSPAKNIQYF
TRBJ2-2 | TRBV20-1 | CSASGRNTGELFF
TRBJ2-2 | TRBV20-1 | CSARDVRASPGELFF
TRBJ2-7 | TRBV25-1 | CASSFQGYEQYF
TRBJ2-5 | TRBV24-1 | CATSDAGTDQETQYF
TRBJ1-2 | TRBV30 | CAWRDSLSYGYTF
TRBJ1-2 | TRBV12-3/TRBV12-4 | CASNTGLASYGYTF
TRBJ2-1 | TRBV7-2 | CASRQRTGNNEQFF
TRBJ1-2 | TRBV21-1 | CASRSFAYGYTF
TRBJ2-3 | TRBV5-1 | CASSFGGGPDTQYF
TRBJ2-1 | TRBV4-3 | CASSLSGRGDEQFF
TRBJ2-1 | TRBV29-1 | CSVVGLPYNEQFF
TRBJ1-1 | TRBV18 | CASSPTPAFDPEAFF
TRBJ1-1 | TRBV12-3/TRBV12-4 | CASSYRGRDTEAFF
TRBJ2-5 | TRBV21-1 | CASSKPGQPQETQYF
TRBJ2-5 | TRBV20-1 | CSARVAGAYKETQYF
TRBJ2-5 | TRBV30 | CAWSVPPTSGTGKLETQYF
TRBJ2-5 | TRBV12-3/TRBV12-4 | CASSLEGEMAQYF